The 31 T cell receptor beta chains listed next were all sequenced from one sample in a study of blood T cell repertoires in COVID-19. Clones were read by immunoSEQ multiplex PCR, and TCRdb kept only the in-frame ones, dropping some. The table shows tens of thousands of clones, with roughly two thirds occurring only once. The sequenced sample consisted of peripheral blood. All receptors come from a woman in her 70s with acute or convalescent COVID-19.

V usage is TRBV6-5 and J usage is TRBJ2-7; 11 bases match TRBD1. The germline gives CDR1 MNHEY, CDR2 SVGAGI. V dropped 4 bases and J dropped 7; count of bases not matched to a gene: 9. The CDR3 is 15 amino acids. Written as DNA, the CDR3 is TGTGCCAGCAGTTCCCGGGACAGGGGGGGGAGGGAGCAGTACTTC. Its protein product is CASSSRDRGGREQYF.

The rearrangement links TRBV20-1 to TRBJ2-7; 8 bases match TRBD1. The CDR3 is 11 amino acids. Germline V gene lookup returns CDR1 DFQATT and CDR2 SNEGSKA (reference sequence). V lost 4 bases and J lost 10; bases outside the gene matches: 6. In nucleotides, the CDR3 is TGCAGTGCTAAGACAGGGGCACATCAGTACTTC. Its protein is CSAKTGAHQYF.

This clone was counted between two and nine times. The chain couples TRBV28 to TRBJ2-7; D perhaps matches TRBD2 (7 bases). The germline gives CDR1 MDHEN, CDR2 SYDVKM. The CDR3 is 12 residues long. V was cut by 5 bases and J by 6 bases, with 11 bases left in between. This chain's CDR3 is CASSLRGAEQYF. CDR3 nucleotides: TGTGCCAGCAGTCTCCGGGGGGCCGAGCAGTACTTC.

This chain links TRBV28 with TRBJ1-2, with TRBD1 identical over 7 bases. The junction had 10 bases not matched to a gene; V was cut back by 2 bases and J by 1 base. From germline, CDR1 is MDHEN and CDR2 SYDVKM. The CDR3 is made up of 17 amino acids. The CDR3 is CASSLPGTAAVNYGYTF. In DNA, the CDR3 is TGTGCCAGCAGTTTACCCGGGACAGCCGCTGTTAACTATGGCTACACCTTC.

The chain is built from TRBV19 and TRBJ1-1; D is ambiguous. The V and J ends lost 2 bases and 1 base respectively, with 8 bases between them. This CDR3 comprises 14 residues. The V gene's germline CDR1 is LNHDA and CDR2 SQIVND (reference sequence). The CDR3 sequence: CASSISRGNTEAFF. The CDR3 DNA reads TGTGCCAGTAGTATATCGCGTGGGAACACTGAAGCTTTCTTT.

The table lists this clone with a few counts. The genes are TRBV7-9 and TRBJ1-5; no clear D gene. There are 15 residues in the CDR3. V gave up 2 bases and J gave up 0 bases, with 8 bases separating them. CDR1 is SEHNR, CDR2 FQNEAQ, per germline (reference sequence). CDR3 amino acids: CASSLTGNSNQPQHF. The DNA for the CDR3 is TGTGCCAGCAGCTTAACCGGGAATAGCAATCAGCCCCAGCATTTT.

This clone was counted a single time. V usage is TRBV7-9 and J usage is TRBJ2-7; no reliable D call. The CDR3 length is 13 residues. The V and J ends lost 0 bases and 4 bases respectively, with 7 bases between them. Per germline, CDR1 SEHNR and CDR2 FQNEAQ (reference sequence). CDR3 protein: CASSLAPTYEQYF. In nucleotides, the CDR3 is TGTGCCAGCAGCTTAGCGCCGACTTACGAGCAGTACTTC. Full variable domain (remainder filled in from reference TRBV7-9 and TRBJ2-7): DTGVSQNPRHKITKRGQNVTFRCDPISEHNRLYWYRQTLGQGPEFLTYFQNEAQLEKSRLLSDRFSAERPKGSFSTLEIQRTEQGDSAMYLCASSLAPTYEQYFGPGTRLTVT.

V usage is TRBV20-1 and J usage is TRBJ1-1, with D uncertain. The CDR3 totals 14 residues. Germline V gene lookup returns CDR1 DFQATT and CDR2 SNEGSKA (reference sequence). Trimming removed 3 bases from V and 5 bases from J, with 16 bases in between. CDR3 sequence: CSASPVAGQTEAFF. DNA for the CDR3: TGCAGTGCTAGTCCCGTCGCGGGCCAGACTGAAGCTTTCTTT.

The chain is built from TRBV29-1 and TRBJ2-3, with D possibly being TRBD2 (5 bases). The germline V gene encodes CDR1 SQVTM and CDR2 ANQGSEA. The CDR3 totals 15 residues. The V end lost 4 bases, the J end lost 4 bases, and 18 bases lay between the germline ends. Here the CDR3 reads CSVGSRTRGPDTQYF. In DNA, the CDR3 is TGCAGCGTTGGGTCTCGGACCCGGGGTCCAGATACGCAGTATTTT.

The chain recombines TRBV30 with TRBJ1-5; no clear D gene. CDR3 length equals 13 residues. V shed 0 bases and J shed 5 bases, with 8 bases lying between them. Germline V gene lookup returns CDR1 GTSNPN and CDR2 SVGIG (reference sequence). The CDR3 nucleotides read TGTGCCTGGAGTGTACAAGAGGATCAGCCCCAGCATTTT. This gives the protein CAWSVQEDQPQHF.

The genes are TRBV10-2 and TRBJ1-2, with 8 bases that match TRBD1. Trimming removed 4 bases from V and 5 bases from J; junction bases left unmatched: 6. Germline CDR1 WSHSY, CDR2 SAAADI. This CDR3 has 14 amino acids. The CDR3 sequence is CASSGRQGSYGYTF. CDR3 DNA: TGCGCCAGCAGTGGAAGACAGGGGTCTTATGGCTACACCTTC.

J is TRBJ2-7 and V is TRBV28, with 9 positions matching TRBD1. This CDR3 spans 16 amino acids. The trim removed 3 bases at V and 4 bases at J, leaving 10 bases unmatched. CDR1 MDHEN and CDR2 SYDVKM come from the germline V gene. The CDR3 DNA reads as TGTGCCAGCAGTTTGGGCCAGACAGGGGGTGAATACGAGCAGTACTTC. It encodes CASSLGQTGGEYEQYF.

The chain joins TRBV5-1 to TRBJ2-3; perhaps TRBD2 as D (5 bases). Germline CDR1 is SGHRS and CDR2 is YFSETQ. Trimming took 4 bases from V and 4 from J, leaving 7 bases between them. There are 12 residues in the CDR3. The CDR3 DNA is TGCGCCAGCAGCGAACTAGCAGATACGCAGTATTTT. It encodes CASSELADTQYF.

V usage is TRBV6-5 and J usage is TRBJ2-6, with TRBD1 as a possible D gene (5 bases). This CDR3 contains 14 residues. Germline CDR1 reads MNHEY; CDR2 reads SVGAGI. Trimming cost V 10 bases and J 0 bases, with 10 bases left between them. CDR3 loop: CAIDRISGANVLTF. CDR3 DNA sequence: TGTGCCATCGACAGAATCTCTGGGGCCAACGTCCTGACTTTC.

CDR3 protein: CASSLVGQGARNEQFF. The CDR3 DNA reads as TGTGCCAGCAGCTTAGTAGGACAGGGGGCACGGAATGAGCAGTTCTTC. The rearrangement links TRBV7-9 to TRBJ2-1, with TRBD1 matching over 11 bases. The length of the CDR3 is 16 residues. Germline V CDR1 and CDR2: SEHNR, FQNEAQ (reference sequence). V trimming: 1 base; J trimming: 7 bases; junction bases outside the gene matches: 6.

This chain uses TRBV6-5 with TRBJ2-5, with 7 nucleotides matching TRBD1. The ends lost 6 bases at V and 2 bases at J; junction bases unmatched: 6. CDR1 and CDR2 from the germline V gene are MNHEY and SVGAGI. This CDR3 has 14 residues. For the CDR3, the DNA is TGTGCCAGCAGGAGGGGGACAGTGCAAGAGACCCAGTACTTC. This codes for CASRRGTVQETQYF.

This clone has just one count. The chain carries TRBV28 and TRBJ2-5, with a possible D match to TRBD2 (6 bases). Germline V gene sequence: CDR1 MDHEN, CDR2 SYDVKM. CDR3 length: 17 amino acids. V lost 6 bases to trimming and J lost 2 bases, with 22 bases between them. CDR3 amino acids: CASSRGSSEGIQETQYF. DNA for the CDR3: TGTGCCAGCAGCCGCGGGTCTTCGGAGGGGATACAAGAGACCCAGTACTTC.

V and J are TRBV15 and TRBJ1-1; TRBD1 matches 8 bases. The CDR3 spans 15 residues. Germline V CDR1 and CDR2: LNHNV, YYDKDF (reference sequence). V lost 4 bases to trimming and J lost 10 bases; unmatched junction nucleotides: 14. CDR3 DNA: TGTGCCACCAGCACCGGGATTGGACAGGGTGAGGGAGCTTTCTTT. As protein: CATSTGIGQGEGAFF.

This clone has only a few counts. The chain recombines TRBV7-2 with TRBJ2-2; 7 nucleotides agree with TRBD1. The J segment lost 5 bases and the V segment lost 3 bases, leaving 3 bases of the junction unmatched. Germline V gene sequence: CDR1 SGHTA, CDR2 FQGNSA. This CDR3 contains 14 residues. This CDR3 is CASSFHRGTGELFF. DNA for the CDR3: TGTGCCAGCAGCTTCCACAGGGGAACCGGGGAGCTGTTTTTT.

The chain combines TRBV27 with TRBJ2-5, with D possibly TRBD1 on 6 matching bases. V was cut by 6 bases and J by 2 bases, with 19 bases left in between. CDR3 length: 16 residues. Germline CDR1 reads MNHEY; CDR2 reads SMNVEV (reference sequence). CDR3 sequence reads: CASRKTMSDRQETQYF. In DNA, the CDR3 is TGTGCCAGCAGAAAGACTATGTCAGACAGGCAAGAGACCCAGTACTTC.

This chain connects TRBV11-2 to TRBJ2-7; D uncertain. Deletions cut 3 bases from V and 3 bases from J, with 9 bases between. The CDR3 consists of 13 residues. From germline, CDR1 is SGHAT and CDR2 FQNNGV. The CDR3 loop reads CASSLRPDYEQYF. The DNA for the CDR3 is TGTGCCAGCAGCTTGAGGCCAGACTACGAGCAGTACTTC. Full variable domain (missing parts from reference TRBV11-2 and TRBJ2-7): EAGVAQSPRYKIIEKRQSVAFWCNPISGHATLYWYQQILGQGPKLLIQFQNNGVVDDSQLPKDRFSAERLKGVDSTLKIQPAKLEDSAVYLCASSLRPDYEQYFGPGTRLTVT.

The genes are TRBV7-6 and TRBJ2-1; no reliable D call. CDR3 length: 12 amino acids. CDR1 is SGHVS, CDR2 FNYEAQ, per germline. The ends were cut back, 5 bases at V and 4 bases at J, with 6 bases in the middle. DNA for the CDR3: TGTGCCAGCAGCCCCGGGTACAATGAGCAGTTCTTC. Translating gives CASSPGYNEQFF.

The V gene is TRBV5-1, the J gene TRBJ2-5; D possibly corresponds to TRBD1 (5 bases). CDR1 is SGHRS, CDR2 YFSETQ, per germline. This CDR3 region has 15 residues. Deletions cut 1 base from V and 0 bases from J, with 10 bases between. The CDR3 here is CASSLTGRYQETQYF. CDR3 DNA: TGCGCCAGCAGCTTGACAGGCAGGTACCAAGAGACCCAGTACTTC.

The chain is built from TRBV6-1 and TRBJ1-1, with 8 bases lining up with TRBD1. V lost 2 bases to trimming and J lost 1 base; unmatched junction nucleotides: 6. CDR1 and CDR2 (germline): MNHNS, SASEGT. The CDR3 is made up of 16 amino acids. CDR3 sequence: CASSEIVGTGNTEAFF. CDR3 nucleotide sequence: TGTGCCAGCAGTGAAATAGTGGGGACAGGGAACACTGAAGCTTTCTTT.

This clone was counted between two and nine times. The chain couples TRBV19 to TRBJ2-5, with TRBD2 matching over 12 bases. CDR1 and CDR2 from the germline V gene are LNHDA and SQIVND (reference sequence). V lost 9 bases to trimming and J lost 5 bases; unmatched junction nucleotides: 7. This CDR3 spans 14 amino acids. This chain's CDR3 is CASRLAGDFETQYF. The CDR3 DNA follows: TGTGCCAGCCGACTAGCGGGAGATTTCGAGACCCAGTACTTC.

The rearrangement uses TRBV27 and TRBJ1-1; TRBD1 is a possible D gene (6 bases). V was cut by 1 base and J by 5 bases, with 14 bases left in between. The CDR3 length is 15 residues. Germline V gives CDR1 MNHEY, CDR2 SMNVEV (reference sequence). The CDR3 region has the DNA TGTGCCAGCAGTTTATTGGGGGCAGGGGTTACTGAAGCTTTCTTT. Protein: CASSLLGAGVTEAFF.

The rearrangement uses TRBV5-1 and TRBJ1-1; D is undetermined. The length of the CDR3 is 13 residues. Germline V gene sequence: CDR1 SGHRS, CDR2 YFSETQ. Trimming took 4 bases from V and 2 from J, leaving 9 bases between them. Here the CDR3 DNA reads TGCGCCAGCAGCCGGGAGCTTAACACTGAAGCTTTCTTT. Translated, it gives CASSRELNTEAFF.

The rearrangement links TRBV27 to TRBJ1-2; 7 positions agree with TRBD1. V shed 8 bases, J shed 4 bases, and the junction held 10 bases outside the gene matches. There are 14 residues in the CDR3. Germline assignment: CDR1 MNHEY and CDR2 SMNVEV (reference sequence). Written as DNA, the CDR3 is TGTGCCAGCGGAACACAGGGGTCTGGCTATGGCTACACCTTC. Amino acid sequence: CASGTQGSGYGYTF.

The chain couples TRBV6-5 to TRBJ2-3; D is undetermined. Trimming cost V 6 bases and J 2 bases, with 6 bases left between them. The CDR3 totals 12 residues. In germline, CDR1 is MNHEY, CDR2 SVGAGI. The CDR3 nucleotides are TGTGCCAGCAGGGAGAACACAGATACGCAGTATTTT. This gives the protein CASRENTDTQYF.

The rearrangement links TRBV2 to TRBJ2-7; perhaps TRBD2 as D (7 bases). The CDR3 extends over 14 amino acids. Trimming removed 4 bases at V and 6 bases at J, with 16 bases between. Germline V gene sequence: CDR1 SNHLY, CDR2 FYNNEI. The CDR3 protein is CASSALGGRSEQYF. For the CDR3, the DNA is TGTGCCAGCAGTGCCTTGGGGGGGCGTAGCGAGCAGTACTTC.

This chain connects TRBV9 to TRBJ2-5, with 10 positions matching TRBD1. Germline loops: CDR1 SGDLS, CDR2 YYNGEE. V was clipped by 4 bases and J by 5 bases; unmatched bases: 8. The CDR3 has 15 residues. CDR3 protein: CASSQRPDRGETQYF. DNA for the CDR3: TGTGCCAGCAGCCAACGTCCGGACAGGGGGGAGACCCAGTACTTC.